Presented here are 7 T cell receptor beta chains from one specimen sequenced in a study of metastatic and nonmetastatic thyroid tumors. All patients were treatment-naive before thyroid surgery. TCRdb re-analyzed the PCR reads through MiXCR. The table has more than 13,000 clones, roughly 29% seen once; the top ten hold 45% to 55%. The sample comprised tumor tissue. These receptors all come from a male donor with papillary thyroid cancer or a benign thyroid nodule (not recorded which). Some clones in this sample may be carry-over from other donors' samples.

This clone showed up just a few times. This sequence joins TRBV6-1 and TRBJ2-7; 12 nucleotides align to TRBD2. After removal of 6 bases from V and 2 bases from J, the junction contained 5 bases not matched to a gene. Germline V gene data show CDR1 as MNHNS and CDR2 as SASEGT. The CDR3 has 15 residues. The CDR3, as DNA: TGTGCCAGCAGCCGGACTAGCGGGAACCCCTACGAGCAGTACTTC. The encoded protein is CASSRTSGNPYEQYF.

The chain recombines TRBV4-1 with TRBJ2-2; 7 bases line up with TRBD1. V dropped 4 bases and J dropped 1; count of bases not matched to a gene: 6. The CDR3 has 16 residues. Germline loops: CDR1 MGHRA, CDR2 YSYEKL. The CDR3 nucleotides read TGCGCCAGCAGCCTCCCCCGGGACAGGAACACCGGGGAGCTGTTTTTT. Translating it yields CASSLPRDRNTGELFF.

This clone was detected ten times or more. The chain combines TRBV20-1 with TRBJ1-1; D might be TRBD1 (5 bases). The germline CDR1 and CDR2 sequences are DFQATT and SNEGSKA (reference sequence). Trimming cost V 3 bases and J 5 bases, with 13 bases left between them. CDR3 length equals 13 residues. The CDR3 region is CSASITRETEAFF. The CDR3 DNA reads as TGCAGTGCTAGTATCACCAGGGAGACTGAAGCTTTCTTT.

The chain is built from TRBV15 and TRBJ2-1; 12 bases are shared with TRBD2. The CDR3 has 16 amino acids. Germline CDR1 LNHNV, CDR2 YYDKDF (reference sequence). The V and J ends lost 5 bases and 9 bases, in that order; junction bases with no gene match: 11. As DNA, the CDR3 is TGTGCCACCAGCTCTTCTAGCGGGAGGGCCTTTGCTGAGCAGTTCTTC. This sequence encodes CATSSSSGRAFAEQFF.

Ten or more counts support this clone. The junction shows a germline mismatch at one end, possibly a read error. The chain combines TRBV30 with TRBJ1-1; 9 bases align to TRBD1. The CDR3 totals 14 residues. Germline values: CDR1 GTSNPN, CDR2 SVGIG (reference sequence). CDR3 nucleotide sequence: TGTGCCTGGAGTGGGGACAGGGTGGGCACTGAAGCTTCCTTT. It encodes CAWSGDRVGTEASF.

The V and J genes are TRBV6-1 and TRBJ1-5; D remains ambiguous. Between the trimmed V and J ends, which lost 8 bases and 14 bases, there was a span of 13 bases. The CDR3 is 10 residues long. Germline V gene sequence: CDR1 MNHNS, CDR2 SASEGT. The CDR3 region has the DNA TGTGCCAGCTCCACGTCGGGTGAGCATTTT. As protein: CASSTSGEHF.

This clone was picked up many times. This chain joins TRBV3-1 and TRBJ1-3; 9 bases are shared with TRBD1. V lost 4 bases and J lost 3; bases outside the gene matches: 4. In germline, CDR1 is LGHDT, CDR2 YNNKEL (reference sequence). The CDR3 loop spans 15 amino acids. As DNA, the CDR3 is TGTGCCAGCAGCCCGGGACAGGGTTTTGGAAACACCATATATTTT. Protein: CASSPGQGFGNTIYF.